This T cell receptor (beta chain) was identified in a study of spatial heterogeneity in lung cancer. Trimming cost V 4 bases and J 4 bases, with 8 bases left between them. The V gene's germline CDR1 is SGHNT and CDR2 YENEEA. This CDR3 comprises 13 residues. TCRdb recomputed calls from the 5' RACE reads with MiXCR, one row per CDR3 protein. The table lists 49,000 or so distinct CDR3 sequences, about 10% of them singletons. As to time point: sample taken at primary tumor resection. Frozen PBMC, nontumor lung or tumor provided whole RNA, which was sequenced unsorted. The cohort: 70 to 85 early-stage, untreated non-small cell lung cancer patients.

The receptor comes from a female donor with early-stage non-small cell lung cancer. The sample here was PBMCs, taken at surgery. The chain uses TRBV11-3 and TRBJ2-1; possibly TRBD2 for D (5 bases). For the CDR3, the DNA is TGTGCCAGCAGCTCGGGCGGGTACAATGAGCAGTTCTTC. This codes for CASSSGGYNEQFF. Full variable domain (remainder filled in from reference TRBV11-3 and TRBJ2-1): EAGVVQSPRYKIIEKKQPVAFWCNPISGHNTLYWYLQNLGQGPELLIRYENEEAVDDSQLPKDRFSAERLKGVDSTLKIQPAELGDSAVYLCASSSGGYNEQFFGPGTRLTVL.